The clone carrying this T cell receptor beta chain was seen only once. Antigen: not known. This clone may be a read error of a much larger clone one base away. Reverse transcription of 500 ng total RNA with a constant-region primer produced TCR beta cDNA. Three nested multiplex PCR rounds, a slightly modified ARM-PCR, produced the libraries for TCR beta. Use of TRBV1-TRBV30 forward primers with a C-beta reverse primer characterized the first two PCR rounds, which lasted nine to eleven cycles each. TCRdb reprocessed the multiplex PCR reads via MiXCR and lists one record per CDR3 protein. The sample has about 320,000 distinct CDR3 sequences, more than 55% seen once. In germline, CDR1 is MNHEY, CDR2 SVGEGT. The trim removed 5 bases at V and 2 bases at J, leaving 3 bases unmatched. This CDR3 region has 14 residues. This sample is part of a study of tumor-infiltrating lymphocytes in primary liver carcinoma.

Unsorted whole blood supplied the blood RNA, and germline DNA was isolated too. The study, taken as a whole, reports: Reduced overlap was seen in tumor-adjacent and tumor-blood pairs versus tumor region pairs.

Input material: peripheral blood. This rearrangement joins TRBV6-2 or TRBV6-3 to TRBJ2-7, with 10 bases that match TRBD1. The clonotype comes from a middle-aged man with primary liver carcinoma and hepatitis B virus infection. CDR3 loop: CASSDGTGAYEQYF. Here the CDR3 DNA reads TGTGCCAGCAGTGACGGGACAGGGGCCTACGAGCAGTACTTC.